What follows are 22 T cell receptor beta chains derived from one specimen sequenced in a study of blood T cell repertoires in COVID-19 (dated by TCRdb to about 2020). Receptor amplification or capture employed the immunoSEQ multiplex PCR assay. TCRdb retrieved this table from immuneACCESS and kept in-frame rearrangements only. Not all clones are present; in checked studies, unresolved V genes account for under half, and no reason is known for the remainder. In this sample the table shows about 250,000 clones, approximately 85% of which occur a single time. The ten largest clonotypes hold approximately 4.8% of the sample. What was sequenced was peripheral blood. Source of these receptors: a woman in her 70s with acute or convalescent COVID-19.

The chain combines TRBV27 with TRBJ2-5, with a tentative D call TRBD1 (7 bases). Germline V CDR1 and CDR2: MNHEY, SMNVEV (reference sequence). The CDR3 sequence is 15 residues long. Trimming shortened V by 6 bases and J by 5 bases, and 19 bases separated the two germline ends. The CDR3 sequence: CASRTDRRGEETQYF. DNA for the CDR3: TGTGCCAGCAGGACTGACCGCAGGGGGGAGGAGACCCAGTACTTC.

This clone was recorded a few times. V gene TRBV7-9 combines with J gene TRBJ1-1; D possibly corresponds to TRBD1 (5 bases). With 3 bases removed from V and 6 bases from J, the gap between germline ends came to 14 bases. This CDR3 has 14 residues. Germline-derived CDR1 and CDR2 are SEHNR and FQNEAQ (reference sequence). The CDR3 region is CASSLGGLSPEAFF. Here the CDR3 DNA reads TGTGCCAGCAGCTTGGGGGGACTAAGCCCTGAAGCTTTCTTT.

The chain carries TRBV10-1 and TRBJ1-4; TRBD1 agrees at 8 bases. Germline CDR1 is WNHNN and CDR2 is SYGVQD (reference sequence). V dropped 2 bases and J dropped 6; count of bases not matched to a gene: 2. This CDR3 is 14 amino acids long. As DNA, the CDR3 is TGCGCCAGCAGTGAGGACAGGGGCGATGAAAAACTGTTTTTT. Its translation: CASSEDRGDEKLFF.

The V gene is TRBV30, the J gene TRBJ2-1; maybe TRBD1 (6 bases). Per the germline V gene, CDR1 is GTSNPN and CDR2 is SVGIG (reference sequence). The CDR3 is made up of 12 amino acids. V dropped 7 bases and J dropped 6 bases, with 13 bases sitting between them. CDR3 loop: CAYQGFTNEQFF. The DNA for the CDR3 is TGTGCCTACCAGGGGTTTACCAATGAGCAGTTCTTC. The full variable domain, completed using reference TRBV30 and TRBJ2-1, is SQTIHQWPATLVQPVGSPLSLECTVEGTSNPNLYWYRQAAGRGLQLLFYSVGIGQISSEVPQNLSASRPQDRQFILSSKKLLLSDSGFYLCAYQGFTNEQFFGPGTRLTVL.

This chain uses TRBV28 with TRBJ1-2; a weak D match, TRBD1 (5 bases). The V end was cut by 1 base, the J end by 4 bases, with 10 bases between. Germline assignment: CDR1 MDHEN and CDR2 SYDVKM. The CDR3 is 14 amino acids. DNA for the CDR3: TGTGCCAGCAGTTTATACCCGACAGTCTATGGCTACACCTTC. It translates to CASSLYPTVYGYTF.

The rearrangement uses TRBV7-6 and TRBJ2-3; D possibly corresponds to TRBD1 (5 bases). This CDR3 is built from 15 residues. Germline lookup yields CDR1 SGHVS and CDR2 FNYEAQ. Trimming stripped 6 bases from V and 1 base from J, with 14 bases between. This CDR3 reads CASRSQGIGTDTQYF. The CDR3 DNA is TGTGCCAGCAGGTCGCAGGGAATTGGCACAGATACGCAGTATTTT.

This chain connects TRBV6-5 to TRBJ1-5; D uncertain. CDR1 MNHEY and CDR2 SVGAGI come from the germline V gene. With 7 bases removed from V and 4 bases from J, the gap between germline ends came to 11 bases. This CDR3 has 13 residues. CDR3 nucleotides: TGTGCCAGCACTCTCGGGGAAAATCAGCCCCAGCATTTT. Its translation is CASTLGENQPQHF.

Here the CDR3 reads CASTLGAGGPGELFF. The CDR3 DNA reads TGTGCCAGCACTTTAGGGGCAGGGGGCCCCGGGGAGCTGTTTTTT. V is TRBV11-2 and J is TRBJ2-2; 8 positions match TRBD1. Looked up from germline, CDR1 is SGHAT and CDR2 is FQNNGV. V dropped 7 bases and J dropped 6; count of bases not matched to a gene: 10. The CDR3 extends over 15 amino acids.

This clone was seen a handful of times. The CDR3 DNA sequence: TGTGCCAGCAGTGTAACCTCAGGGTTTTCACCCCTCCACTTT. Translating it yields CASSVTSGFSPLHF. The chain is built from TRBV2 and TRBJ1-6, with a weak D call TRBD1 (5 bases). There are 14 residues in the CDR3. V lost 4 bases and J 9 bases, leaving 13 bases between the germline ends. The V gene's germline CDR1 is SNHLY and CDR2 FYNNEI.

This clone was recorded a few times. The chain carries TRBV5-6 and TRBJ2-5; TRBD2 agrees at 8 bases. The germline V gene has CDR1 SGHDT and CDR2 YYEEEE. The CDR3 covers 16 residues. The V segment lost 4 bases and the J segment 5 bases; nucleotides outside the gene matches: 13. The CDR3 nucleotides are TGTGCCAGCAGCGCGACATTAGCGGGGCTGGAGGAGACCCAGTACTTC. This sequence encodes CASSATLAGLEETQYF.

This clone has more than one count but fewer than ten. This sequence joins TRBV27 and TRBJ1-6; D might be TRBD1 (6 bases). CDR3 length: 16 amino acids. The V gene's germline CDR1 is MNHEY and CDR2 SMNVEV (reference sequence). V lost 6 bases to trimming and J lost 0 bases, with 12 bases between them. The CDR3 here is CASSRTASSYNSPLHF. DNA of the CDR3: TGTGCCAGCAGCAGGACAGCGAGCTCCTATAATTCACCCCTCCACTTT.

The rearrangement uses TRBV25-1 and TRBJ2-3, with D unresolved. Deletions cut 4 bases from V and 1 base from J, with 15 bases between. Germline assignment: CDR1 MGHDK and CDR2 SYGVNS. The CDR3 contains 16 residues. CDR3 coding DNA: TGTGCCAGCAGTGCAGACCCCGGTGGAGGCACAGATACGCAGTATTTT. It translates to CASSADPGGGTDTQYF. Supplemented by reference TRBV25-1 and TRBJ2-3, the full variable domain reads EADIYQTPRYLVIGTGKKITLECSQTMGHDKMYWYQQDPGMELHLIHYSYGVNSTEKGDLSSESTVSRIRTEHFPLTLESARPSHTSQYLCASSADPGGGTDTQYFGPGTRLTVL.

This chain links TRBV21-1 with TRBJ1-2. TRBV21-1 is a recognized pseudogene. The CDR3 sequence is 15 residues long. The CDR3 is CASSKRGGRNYGYTF. DNA for the CDR3: TGTGCCAGCAGCAAAAGGGGGGGGCGTAACTATGGCTACACCTTC.

Turning to this clone: This sequence is one base from a far larger clone and is likely a read error. The V call is TRBV5-4, the J call TRBJ1-2; D gene unclear. The germline V gene has CDR1 SGHNT and CDR2 YYREEE (reference sequence). Trimming left V 1 base short and J 2 bases short, with 3 bases between. The CDR3 spans 12 residues. In nucleotides, the CDR3 is TGTGCCAGCAGCTTGCTAAACTATGGCTACACCTTC. It is translated as CASSLLNYGYTF.

This clone was picked up one time. The rearrangement joins TRBV6-5 to TRBJ2-5; D might be TRBD2 (6 bases). The CDR3 spans 12 residues. V dropped 11 bases and J dropped 5 bases, with 15 bases sitting between them. Germline values: CDR1 MNHEY, CDR2 SVGAGI. CDR3 in amino acids: CADRSGRETQYF. CDR3 DNA: TGTGCCGACCGGAGCGGGCGGGAGACCCAGTACTTC.

The J gene is TRBJ2-7, the V gene TRBV6-2 or TRBV6-3; 7 nucleotides match TRBD1. After removal of 4 bases from V and 3 bases from J, the junction contained 9 bases not matched to a gene. Germline CDR1 MNHEY, CDR2 SVGEGT. The CDR3 extends over 15 amino acids. For the CDR3, the DNA is TGTGCCAGCAGTTCAGCCGGGACAGCTCACTACGAGCAGTACTTC. Amino acid sequence: CASSSAGTAHYEQYF.

A single count supports this clone. This chain connects TRBV19 to TRBJ1-1, with D perhaps TRBD1 (5 bases). This CDR3 spans 16 amino acids. Deletions cut 1 base from V and 2 bases from J, with 14 bases between. CDR1 and CDR2 from the germline V gene are LNHDA and SQIVND (reference sequence). DNA for the CDR3: TGTGCCAGTAGTATAGGGGCGACAGCACAAAACACTGAAGCTTTCTTT. Its translation is CASSIGATAQNTEAFF.

The chain uses TRBV19 and TRBJ1-2, with D maybe TRBD1 (5 bases). This CDR3 is built from 13 residues. Per the germline V gene, CDR1 is LNHDA and CDR2 is SQIVND (reference sequence). V lost 6 bases and J 5 bases, leaving 13 bases between the germline ends. The CDR3 region is CASSLRRGYGYTF. As DNA, the CDR3 is TGTGCCAGTAGCCTCCGTAGGGGTTATGGCTACACCTTC.

This clone appeared a single time. V usage is TRBV6-6 and J usage is TRBJ1-4; 9 bases fit TRBD1. J lost 8 bases, V lost 5 bases, and 15 bases had no gene match. Germline CDR1 and CDR2: MNHNY and SVGAGI (reference sequence). The CDR3 runs 17 residues. CDR3 nucleotide sequence: TGTGCCAGCAGTCTTACGATACCGGGACAGGGTGTAGAAAAACTGTTTTTT. Amino acids: CASSLTIPGQGVEKLFF.

The genes are TRBV5-1 and TRBJ1-1; D is unresolved. V gave up 3 bases and J gave up 8 bases, with 8 bases separating them. The CDR3 runs 11 residues. Germline V gene lookup returns CDR1 SGHRS and CDR2 YFSETQ. The CDR3, as DNA: TGCGCCAGCAGCTCGTCGCTAGAAGCTTTCTTT. This codes for CASSSSLEAFF.

This clone was found once. This sequence joins TRBV19 and TRBJ1-5; TRBD1 matches 7 bases. J was trimmed by 6 bases and V by 5 bases; bases with no gene match: 7. There are 14 residues in the CDR3. The germline V gene has CDR1 LNHDA and CDR2 SQIVND (reference sequence). CDR3: CASSVTGNGQPQHF. Here the CDR3 DNA reads TGTGCCAGTAGTGTGACAGGGAACGGTCAGCCCCAGCATTTT.

The V call is TRBV20-1, the J call TRBJ2-3; D unresolved. V was shortened by 6 bases and J by 6 bases, with 7 bases between the two germline ends. The CDR3 is 10 amino acids. Germline CDR1 DFQATT, CDR2 SNEGSKA (reference sequence). DNA of the CDR3: TGCAGTGCCAGACTGGATACGCAGTATTTT. As protein: CSARLDTQYF.